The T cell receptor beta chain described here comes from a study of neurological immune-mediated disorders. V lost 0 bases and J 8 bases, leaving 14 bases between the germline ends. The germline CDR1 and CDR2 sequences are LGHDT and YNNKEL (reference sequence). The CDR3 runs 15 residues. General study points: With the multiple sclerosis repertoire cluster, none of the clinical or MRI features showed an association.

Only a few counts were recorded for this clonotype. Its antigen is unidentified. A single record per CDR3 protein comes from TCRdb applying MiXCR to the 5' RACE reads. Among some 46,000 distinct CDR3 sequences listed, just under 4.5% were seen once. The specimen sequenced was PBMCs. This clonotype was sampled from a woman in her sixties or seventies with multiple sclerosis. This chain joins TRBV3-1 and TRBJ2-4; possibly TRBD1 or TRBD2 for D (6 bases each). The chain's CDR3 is CASSQDNREADIQYF. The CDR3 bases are TGTGCCAGCAGCCAAGATAACAGGGAGGCGGACATTCAGTACTTC.